The 17 T cell receptor beta chains listed next were all sequenced from one sample in a study of blood T cell repertoires in COVID-19. Here immunoSEQ multiplex PCR was the method, and the copy in TCRdb shows in-frame clones only, minus some. The table lists 200,000 to 250,000 clones, around 80% of them singletons, with approximately 18% in the top ten. Sequencing used peripheral blood. Source of these receptors: a woman of 80 years or more with active or convalescent COVID-19.

The J gene is TRBJ1-4, the V gene TRBV2; 7 bases match TRBD1. The CDR3 length is 16 residues. Trimming took 1 base from V and 4 from J; bases not matched to a gene: 6. CDR1 and CDR2 (germline): SNHLY, FYNNEI. In DNA form, the CDR3 reads TGTGCCAGCAGTGAAGGGTGGGACAGAGGTAATGAAAAACTGTTTTTT. Residues: CASSEGWDRGNEKLFF.

In its sample, this clone was seen a few times. This rearrangement joins TRBV7-9 to TRBJ1-1, with D possibly TRBD1 on 5 matching bases. The CDR3 runs 13 residues. Germline lookup yields CDR1 SEHNR and CDR2 FQNEAQ (reference sequence). The V end was cut by 3 bases, the J end by 6 bases, with 11 bases between. CDR3 DNA: TGTGCCAGCAGCTTCCCAGGGATATCTGAAGCTTTCTTT. As protein: CASSFPGISEAFF.

The chain links TRBV6-6 to TRBJ1-1, with 9 bases identical to TRBD1. CDR3 size: 14 residues. Germline CDR1 and CDR2: MNHNY and SVGAGI (reference sequence). With V trimmed by 5 bases and J by 3 bases, 4 bases remained unmatched. The CDR3 DNA sequence: TGTGCCAGCAGTAGGACAGGGGTGGACACTGAAGCTTTCTTT. Translated: CASSRTGVDTEAFF.

The gene calls are TRBV7-7 and TRBJ1-5; D possibly corresponds to TRBD1 (6 bases). This CDR3 region has 13 residues. Germline V CDR1 and CDR2: SSHAT, FNYEAQ (reference sequence). In DNA form, the CDR3 reads TGTGCTAGAACCAACAGGGGCAATCAGCCCCAGCATTTT. Its protein is CARTNRGNQPQHF.

The J gene is TRBJ2-3, the V gene TRBV3-1 (or the pseudogene TRBV3-2); the D gene is possibly TRBD2 (5 bases). The germline CDR1 and CDR2 sequences are LGHDT and YNNKEL (reference sequence). Trimming cost V 1 base and J 1 base, with 9 bases left between them. This CDR3 is 15 amino acids long. The CDR3 region is CASSQGGAGTDTQYF. CDR3 nucleotide sequence: TGTGCCAGCAGCCAAGGGGGAGCGGGCACAGATACGCAGTATTTT.

The chain carries TRBV11-1 and TRBJ2-4; D is ambiguous. This CDR3 spans 14 amino acids. CDR1 is SGHAT and CDR2 is FQDESV in the germline V gene (reference sequence). V was pared by 2 bases and J by 0 bases, with 5 bases between. CDR3 loop: CASSLTLAKNIQYF. DNA of the CDR3: TGTGCCAGCAGCTTAACTCTAGCCAAAAACATTCAGTACTTC. The variable domain in full, completed from reference TRBV11-1 and TRBJ2-4, reads EAEVAQSPRYKITEKSQAVAFWCDPISGHATLYWYRQILGQGPELLVQFQDESVVDDSQLPKDRFSAERLKGVDSTLKIQPAELGDSAMYLCASSLTLAKNIQYFGAGTRLSVL.

The chain uses TRBV3-1 (or the pseudogene TRBV3-2) and TRBJ1-1, with 9 nucleotides matching TRBD1. CDR3 size: 14 residues. The junction had 3 bases not matched to a gene; V was cut back by 6 bases and J by 1 base. CDR1 is LGHDT and CDR2 is YNNKEL in the germline V gene (reference sequence). The CDR3 here is CASRQGAQNTEAFF. CDR3 coding DNA: TGTGCCAGCAGACAGGGGGCTCAGAACACTGAAGCTTTCTTT.

The rearrangement uses TRBV5-1 and TRBJ2-5; D might be TRBD2 (6 bases). Germline lookup yields CDR1 SGHRS and CDR2 YFSETQ. Trimming shortened V by 6 bases and J by 1 base, and 10 bases separated the two germline ends. The CDR3 has 13 residues. The CDR3 sequence: CASKEGTQETQYF. As DNA, the CDR3 is TGCGCCAGCAAGGAGGGGACCCAAGAGACCCAGTACTTC.

The chain has TRBV7-6 and TRBJ2-5; D might be TRBD2 (6 bases). Trimming cost V 3 bases and J 5 bases, with 10 bases left between them. CDR1 is SGHVS, CDR2 FNYEAQ, per germline. This CDR3 is 13 amino acids long. CDR3 in DNA: TGTGCCAGCAGCTTGACTAGTTGGGAGACCCAGTACTTC. Protein: CASSLTSWETQYF.

This clone was seen a single time. The chain couples TRBV7-2 to TRBJ2-1; 11 bases line up with TRBD2. The germline V gene encodes CDR1 SGHTA and CDR2 FQGNSA. V gave up 5 bases and J gave up 10 bases; unmatched junction bases: 10. The CDR3 extends over 15 amino acids. The chain's CDR3 is CASSPKSSGRREQFF. The CDR3 nucleotides read TGTGCCAGCAGCCCGAAATCTAGCGGGAGGAGGGAGCAGTTCTTC.

V is TRBV5-4 and J is TRBJ2-3; 7 bases are a match to TRBD2. V trimming: 4 bases; J trimming: 2 bases; junction bases outside the gene matches: 10. There are 16 residues in the CDR3. The germline V gene encodes CDR1 SGHNT and CDR2 YYREEE (reference sequence). CDR3 coding DNA: TGTGCCAGCAGCCCGGCGGGCGGGGGTTTCACAGATACGCAGTATTTT. This gives the protein CASSPAGGGFTDTQYF.

The DNA for the CDR3 is TGTGCCAGCAGTTTAAGGGGAGAAAGACAGGGGGCTTCACCCCTCCACTTT. Translated, it gives CASSLRGERQGASPLHF. This chain links TRBV27 with TRBJ1-6; 10 nucleotides align to TRBD1. The CDR3 contains 17 residues. The junction had 10 bases not matched to a gene; V was cut back by 2 bases and J by 9 bases. Germline CDR1 is MNHEY and CDR2 is SMNVEV (reference sequence).

The rearrangement uses TRBV6-5 and TRBJ2-2; TRBD1 agrees at 9 bases. From germline, CDR1 is MNHEY and CDR2 SVGAGI. The length of the CDR3 is 14 residues. Trimming removed 6 bases from V and 5 bases from J; junction bases left unmatched: 4. The DNA for the CDR3 is TGTGCCAGCAGGAGGGACAGGGAGACCGGGGAGCTGTTTTTT. It yields the protein CASRRDRETGELFF.

The chain recombines TRBV14 with TRBJ2-1; a possible D gene is TRBD1 (6 bases). V was trimmed by 3 bases and J by 2 bases, leaving 11 bases between them. Germline CDR1 SGHDN, CDR2 FVKESK. The CDR3 loop spans 15 amino acids. Written as DNA, the CDR3 is TGTGCCAGCAGCCAGGACAGCCTCCCCTACAATGAGCAGTTCTTC. Translated, it gives CASSQDSLPYNEQFF.

The chain carries TRBV20-1 and TRBJ2-7; TRBD2 matches 10 bases. Trimming took 3 bases from V and 6 from J; bases not matched to a gene: 11. Germline CDR1 reads DFQATT; CDR2 reads SNEGSKA (reference sequence). The CDR3 contains 15 residues. Here the CDR3 DNA reads TGCAGTGCTAGTAAGTCACTAGCGGGATCCCCCGAGCAGTACTTC. It is translated as CSASKSLAGSPEQYF.

The chain links TRBV4-3 to TRBJ1-2; D unresolved. Trimming pared 1 base from V and 7 bases from J, leaving 10 bases between. This CDR3 has 13 amino acids. Germline values: CDR1 LGHNA, CDR2 YSLEER. CDR3 amino acids: CASSQGQKSGYTF. CDR3 sequence (DNA): TGCGCCAGCAGCCAAGGGCAGAAGTCTGGCTACACCTTC.

Only one count was recorded for this clone. The rearrangement uses TRBV3-1 (or the pseudogene TRBV3-2) and TRBJ1-2; no reliable D call. Germline V lookup: CDR1 LGHDT, CDR2 YNNKEL (reference sequence). Trimming left V 4 bases short and J 4 bases short, with 10 bases between. The CDR3 extends over 13 amino acids. The CDR3 reads CASSPWESYGYTF. The CDR3 nucleotides are TGTGCCAGCAGCCCGTGGGAGAGCTATGGCTACACCTTC.